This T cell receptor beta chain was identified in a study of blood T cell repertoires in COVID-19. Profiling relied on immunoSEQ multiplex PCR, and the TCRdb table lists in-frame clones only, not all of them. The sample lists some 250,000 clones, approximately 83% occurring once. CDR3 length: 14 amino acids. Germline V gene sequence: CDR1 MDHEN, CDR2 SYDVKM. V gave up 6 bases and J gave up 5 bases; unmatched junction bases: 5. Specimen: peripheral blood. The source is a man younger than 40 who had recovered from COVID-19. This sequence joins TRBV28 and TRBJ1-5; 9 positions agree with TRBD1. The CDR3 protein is CASSIQGAYQPQHF. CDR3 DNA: TGTGCCAGCAGCATACAGGGGGCCTATCAGCCCCAGCATTTT.